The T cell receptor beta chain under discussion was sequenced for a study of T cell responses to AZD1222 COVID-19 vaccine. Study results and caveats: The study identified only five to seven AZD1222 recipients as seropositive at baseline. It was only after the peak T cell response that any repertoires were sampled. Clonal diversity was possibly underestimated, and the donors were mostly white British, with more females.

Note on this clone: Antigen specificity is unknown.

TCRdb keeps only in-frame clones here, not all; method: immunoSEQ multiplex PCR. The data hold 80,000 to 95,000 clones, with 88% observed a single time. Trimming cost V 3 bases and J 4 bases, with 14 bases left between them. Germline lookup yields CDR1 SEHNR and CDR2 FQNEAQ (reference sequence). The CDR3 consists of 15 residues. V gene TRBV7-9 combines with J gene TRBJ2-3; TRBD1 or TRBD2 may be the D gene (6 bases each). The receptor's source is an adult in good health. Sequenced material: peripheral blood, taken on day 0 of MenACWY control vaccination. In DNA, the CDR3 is TGTGCCAGCAGCTTCCGGGCGAGGGGGGCAGATACGCAGTATTTT. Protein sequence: CASSFRARGADTQYF.